The T cell receptor beta chain under discussion was sequenced for a study of cytomegalovirus exposure and HLA in healthy donors listed by TCRdb under 2017. Study-level background: According to an earlier analysis of 587 of the donors, roughly 180 million T cells yielded roughly 100 million unique TCR beta sequences and about 300 Gb of sequence data. Roughly 300 gigabases of sequencing data and 80 million or so unique TCR sequences were included in an early release covering roughly 600 HLA-typed donors. Of the roughly 420 genotyped donors, over 80% were placed in the genetic ancestry cluster associated with self-reported Caucasian donors. The study was designed to test whether signatures of past pathogen exposure could be identified by cataloging public T cell receptors. The study used immunosequencing to profile the T cell repertoires of 666 subjects and linked those repertoires to cytomegalovirus serostatus. In addition to the first cohort of 500 to 850 subjects, a separate validation cohort of around 110 different subjects was used. The study combined high-throughput TCR immunosequencing, statistical association of individual TCRs with disease status, and machine learning to predict cytomegalovirus infection status. In a later analysis, previously published TCR beta repertoires from some 640 donors were re-analyzed and high-resolution HLA genotyping was added so that TCR occurrence patterns could be studied. Rather than using new phenotypic data, the later analysis identified candidate immune exposures from TCR beta sequences and from how often those sequences occurred across donors. An earlier analysis of approximately 580 of the donors used high-throughput TCR beta sequencing to judge whether each TCR beta V gene segment behaved as functional or pseudogenic. Alongside the repertoire data, information on donor age, sex, ethnicity and CMV serostatus was compiled. Genome-wide SNP genotypes for about 55% of the 666 donors were used in a later genetic analysis, which treated that subset as a discovery cohort. All discovery cohort repertoires had been generated using a single sequencing platform. Class I and class II HLA loci were covered by the typing at four-digit resolution. Typing coverage differed by locus: A, B, C, DRB1 and DQB1 were typed in roughly 629-630 donors, DQA1 in 500 to 550, DPA1 in 600 to 610, and DPB1 in 450 to 480. Roughly 5 DR-DQ haplotypes were handled as single units for association and clustering, since linkage in the cohort was strong. Among about 400 genotyped donors of the cohort, an average of approximately 220,000 unique TCR beta nucleotide sequences was sequenced per donor, of which about 20% were non-productive. On the study overall, not on this receptor specifically: While some public TCRs were present in many individuals, most TCR sequences turned up only very rarely across donors. A cluster of highly shared sequence variants was judged likely to be a technical artifact of the sequencing pipeline. Roughly uniform sequencing depth across donors was assumed in presence/absence analyses, although this assumption may not hold. Linkage disequilibrium might explain the correlated functional status among segregating V segments, but an unknown experimental factor could not be excluded. In a later analysis, the rate of TCR association differed among HLA loci, with DRB1 alleles having the most associated TCRs and HLA-C alleles having the fewest. Compared with equally common non-associated chains, HLA-associated TCR beta chains in a later analysis were more clonally expanded and had lower generation probabilities. The study listed around 160 TCR beta chains as associated with cytomegalovirus. In a later analysis, more than 15,000 TCR beta sequences were associated with specific HLA alleles at a false discovery rate of 0.05. A further reported finding was that TCR beta sequences accurately predicted the HLA-A and HLA-B alleles for most subjects in the first cohort. In an earlier analysis of approximately 590 of the donors, most TCR beta V segments appeared in productive rearrangements about 87% or about 30% of the time, broadly matching IMGT annotations. The cohort was sequenced for TCR beta chains only, and without alpha or paired-chain data the features that could be detected were limited. V-gene and J-gene trimming of TCR beta chains was associated with a missense DCLRE1C variant in a later genetic analysis, and the association was replicated in an independent cohort. Because the 87-base-pair reads could not distinguish some IMGT-functional V segments, including TRBV6-2 and TRBV6-3, those segments were excluded. A later genetic analysis reported fewer N-insertions in productive TCRs among donors in an Asian-associated ancestry cluster than the roughly 620-donor mean. In vitro tests confirmed that a few of the cytomegalovirus-associated TCR beta chains recognize cytomegalovirus antigens. Because HLA typing was missing for some donors at each locus, association tests included only the typed subset. Some 16 rarely observed V segments, including chromosome 9 orphons, were excluded from the earlier analysis of a few hundred of the donors because counts were too low. Immune exposure information for the cohort was limited to CMV serostatus. Assigning TCR associations to individual alleles was difficult when HLA alleles, especially DR and DQ, strongly co-occurred. In both the original and validation cohorts, the classifier was reported to diagnose cytomegalovirus status with high specificity and sensitivity. According to the authors, the approach could potentially be generalized to other disease states and immunological phenotypes. In a later analysis, most CMV-associated TCR beta chains were found to appear HLA-restricted, with HLA associations seemingly driven largely by CMV exposure. In a later analysis, several top co-occurrence clusters were reported to appear linked to parvovirus B19, influenza, CMV and Epstein-Barr virus.

The receptor library was made with the immunoSEQ multiplex PCR assay. For the multiplex PCR, a mixture combining 60 forward primers for TCR Vbeta segments and 13 reverse primers for TCR Jbeta segments was used. A multiplex PCR assay on genomic DNA amplified the CDR3 region of rearranged TCR beta genes. The Illumina HiSeq System was used to sequence the amplified TCR beta libraries as 87-base-pair reads. The study's own analysis went as follows. Across the 500 to 750 repertoires, a later analysis counted tens of millions of unique TCR beta chains, 9.5 million to 12 million of which were shared by at least two donors. Raw reads were error-corrected and collapsed into unique sequences by a nearest-neighbor algorithm in which closely related sequences were merged to remove PCR and sequencing errors. Alignment of CDR3 sequences to IMGT reference sequences was used to assign V, D and J gene segments. For a sequence to be retained, a match of at least six nucleotides to both a V gene segment and a J gene segment was required. Rearrangements were classified as productive when the CDR3 lacked stop codons and remained in frame with V and J, and all other rearrangements were classified as non-productive. Following IMGT convention, CDR3 was defined as the stretch from the second conserved V-encoded cysteine up to the conserved J-encoded phenylalanine. The earlier analysis of 550 to 650 of the donors excluded any sequence lacking an unambiguous match to a single V gene segment. An earlier analysis of a few hundred of the donors classified V segments as functional when productive rearrangements were above 56.7% and as segregating when the standard deviation between donors was above 5%. To diagnose cytomegalovirus status from the catalog of TCR beta chain sequences, a statistical classification framework was built. In a later analysis, TCR nucleotide sequences were compared against IMGT/GENE-DB human TR gene sequences so that V and J genes could be assigned. The TCRdist pipeline was used in a later analysis to assign CDR3 sequences and most-parsimonious VDJ recombination scenarios. In a later analysis, each TCR beta chain was defined by its CDR3 amino acid sequence together with its V-gene family, and reads without a unique V-gene family were excluded. In a later analysis, nearly 600 highly shared, low-generation-probability nucleotide sequences were removed to address suspected cross-contamination and a sequencing artifact. In a later analysis, a clonal expansion index was calculated for each public chain from normalized within-repertoire ranks of inferred template counts. In a later analysis, generation probabilities were computed with a VDJ recombination model fitted to out-of-frame rearrangements, and the resulting probabilities were checked against IGoR. Hypergeometric tests were used in a later analysis to score TCR-TCR, TCR-HLA and TCR-CMV co-occurrence, with a repertoire-size bias correction applied to the TCR pairs. In a later analysis, false discovery rates were estimated by permuting HLA or CMV assignments 20 times. In a later analysis, co-occurring TCRs were grouped using DBSCAN, with TCRdist sequence similarity added in when clustering inside HLA-allele-positive subsets. Repertoires with fewer than 30,000 or more than 120,000 public chains were left out of co-occurrence clustering, as were about 5 repertoires with anomalous nucleotide sharing. TCRdb limited this immuneACCESS table to in-frame rearrangements with V and J called. A share of clones is missing; checked studies link under half to unresolved V genes, and the rest is unexplained. Clone size and the V and J calls come from that table; the DNA yielded D and trimming. Across this sample there are about 180,000 clones, with over 70% seen only once. The ten largest account for around 0.46% of the sample.

The CDR3 covers 13 residues, taking in both the cysteine and the phenylalanine. Only the CDR3 DNA stays, 39 bases, in frame from base 1. The V end loses 8 bases and the J end loses 8 bases, and a stretch of 18 bases separates them. CDR1 MDHEN and CDR2 SYDVKM were looked up in the germline V gene. Details on this clone: The antigen it binds to is not known. No base qualities exist here, and no much larger clone lies one base off it.

The cohort was made up of 500 to 850 healthy bone marrow donors. At the time of sampling, every cohort member was nominally healthy, though immune exposures that went unrecorded were likely present. The donor was CMV seronegative and was included in the group of 352 seronegative cohort members. A peripheral blood sample was collected from each donor, and TCR beta sequencing was performed on peripheral blood mononuclear cells. The Qiagen DNeasy Blood Extraction Kit was used to extract genomic DNA from the blood cell samples. The chain is assembled from TRBV28 and TRBJ1-2; TRBD1 is perhaps the D gene, given 5 matching bases. This TCR came from a woman in her forties or fifties in good health and CMV-seronegative. Source material: PBMCs. The CDR3 corresponds to CASRLGWDLGYTF. The nucleotide sequence reads TGTGCCAGCCGGTTAGGTTGGGACTTGGGCTACACCTTC.